This T cell receptor beta chain is drawn from a study of T cell responses to AZD1222 COVID-19 vaccine. Regarding the study as a whole: Regions 160-218 and 743-854 dominated among vaccine-associated CD4 TCRs spanning spike.

Libraries were prepared by immunoSEQ multiplex PCR; TCRdb keeps only in-frame clonotypes and omits some of them. The sample has about 140,000 clones; 90% to 95% are singletons. The CDR3 covers 16 residues. The ends were cut back, 1 base at V and 1 base at J, with 10 bases in the middle. Germline V CDR1 and CDR2: KGHDR, SFDVKD. Regarding this clone: The antigen remains undetermined.

Material: peripheral blood, obtained on day 0 of MenACWY control vaccination. This TCR derives from an adult in good health. The chain employs TRBV24-1 and TRBJ2-1, with no clear D. The CDR3 DNA is TGTGCCACCAGTGATTTACGGGCGAGGTCCTACAATGAGCAGTTCTTC. Encoded protein: CATSDLRARSYNEQFF.